This T cell receptor (beta chain) was captured by sequencing in a study of immune evolution from preneoplasia to lung adenocarcinoma (dated by TCRdb to about 2021). Study-wide context: No AAH lesions showed HLA loss of heterozygosity, compared with 7% of AIS, approximately 15% of MIA and around 35% of ADC lesions. Immune contexture across lung adenocarcinoma precursors and invasive adenocarcinoma was profiled using immune gene expression, TCR sequencing and multiplex immunofluorescence. Resected precursor lesions (AAH, AIS, MIA) and invasive adenocarcinomas were compared with paired morphologically normal lung tissue. Sample size was determined by specimen availability and not by a prior power calculation. Whole exome sequencing and methylation data from the same cohort of nodules were integrated with the immune data. A total of around 56 patients with pulmonary nodules who underwent surgical resection were included in the overall cohort. TCR sequencing data were obtained from more than 45 patients. It was reported in the study that 95 to 120 samples were used for TCR sequencing. POLYSOLVER was used to infer Class I HLA alleles from exome data, while LOHHLA was used to detect allele-specific HLA loss.

TCR beta CDR3 regions were sequenced from DNA using the immunoSEQ hsTCRbeta Kit. Concerning the study's data processing: TCR sequencing data were analysed with the ImmunoSEQ Analyzer. T cell clonality was defined as 1 minus Pielou's evenness, calculated on productive rearrangements. To measure T cell diversity, the inverse Simpson index was applied to productive templates. T cell density was defined as TCR beta template counts normalized to usable DNA, with usable DNA estimated by amplifying and sequencing housekeeping genes. Two-sided Kruskal-Wallis tests were used to compare TCR metrics across histologic stages. TCRdb limited this immuneACCESS table to in-frame rearrangements with V and J called. A share of clones is missing; checked studies link under half to unresolved V genes, and the rest is unexplained. V and J calls and clone size come straight from that table; D and trimming were deduced from the DNA. The table for this sample lists about 8,200 clones; about 81% of them were counted only once. The ten largest clones represent 2.5% to 3.5% of the sample.

The paper's findings and limits, for the study overall: Clonality was highest in normal lung, while later-stage lesions appeared to have lower clonality but higher T cell density and diversity. Because all patients came from Japan and China, whether the findings apply to Western populations was uncertain. Compared with EGFR-mutant or double wild-type lesions, KRAS-mutant nodules had the highest T cell clonality. The findings reflected association rather than direct causation, and larger cohorts with long-term follow-up and longitudinal biopsies were considered necessary. Top T cell clone frequencies were highest in normal lung and appeared to decrease progressively from AAH through AIS, MIA and invasive adenocarcinoma.

Compared with germline, V lacks 4 bases and J lacks 5 bases; bases without a gene match: 7. From the cysteine up to the phenylalanine, the CDR3 has a length of 15 residues. Only the CDR3 DNA stays, 45 bases, in frame from base 1. CDR1 and CDR2 are drawn from the germline V gene: SGHVS, FQNEAQ. This clone came up once. Its antigen is unknown. Base qualities are missing; no much larger clone stands one base away. The patients had resection in Japan or China between about 2013 and 2017. Two lung cancer pathologists independently confirmed the histologic diagnosis of each case on H&E slides. For nucleic acid extraction, premalignant or tumor cells were enriched by macro-dissection following pathologic assessment. The AllPrep DNA/RNA FFPE Kit was used to isolate DNA from FFPE tissue.

The chain was built from TRBV7-8 and TRBJ2-1; 8 central nucleotides agree with TRBD2. Sequencing used FFPE minimally invasive lung adenocarcinoma tissue. The cell subset or site label corresponds to: micro-invasive lung adenocarcinoma (MIA). The sequence was obtained from a person aged 70 to 79 with lung adenocarcinoma. CDR3 loop: CASSSTTSAHNEQFF. The DNA sequence reads TGTGCCAGCAGCTCCACGACTAGCGCTCACAATGAGCAGTTCTTC.